Below are 13 T cell receptor beta chains sequenced from a single sample in a study of regulatory T cells in long-lasting Graves disease. Time point specified: persistent/refractory GD, antithyroid drugs over 5 years with positive TRAb. From PBMCs, RNA was extracted and then used to make the TCR library. Building of the TCR beta libraries involved iRepertoire HTBI primers and Arm-PCR of CDR3 regions. MiXCR, applied by TCRdb to the multiplex PCR reads, yields one record per CDR3 protein. This sample has 650,000 to 850,000 distinct CDR3 sequences, with 25% to 35% found just once. The material was peripheral blood mononuclear cells (PBMCs), obtained when the disease was refractory, from a patient treated with antithyroid drugs. The receptors originated from a female donor with Graves disease.

This clonotype was seen only a few times. This chain uses TRBV11-2 with TRBJ1-2; D not resolved. The CDR3 totals 15 residues. Trimming left V 4 bases short and J 4 bases short, with 16 bases between. The germline V gene encodes CDR1 SGHAT and CDR2 FQNNGV. In DNA form, the CDR3 reads TGTGCCAGCAGCTATTACCGGGTCCCCGGCTATGGCTACACCTTC. As protein: CASSYYRVPGYGYTF. The whole variable domain, remainder taken from reference TRBV11-2 and TRBJ1-2, is EAGVAQSPRYKIIEKRQSVAFWCNPISGHATLYWYQQILGQGPKLLIQFQNNGVVDDSQLPKDRFSAERLKGVDSTLKIQPAKLEDSAVYLCASSYYRVPGYGYTFGSGTRLTVV.

Notes on this clonotype: A clone one base away is much larger, so this may be a read error. The CDR3 carries no conserved terminal phenylalanine or tryptophan, so it likely arises from a read error. J is TRBJ2-5 and V is TRBV12-3 or TRBV12-4; the D is unclear. The CDR3 runs 14 residues. Trimming took off 6 bases at V and 4 bases at J, with 15 bases between the two ends. The CDR3 sequence is CASSSKGWGETQYS. DNA of the CDR3: TGTGCCAGCAGCTCGAAGGGTTGGGGAGAGACCCAGTACTCC.

The genes are TRBV2 and TRBJ1-2, with D possibly being TRBD1 (5 bases). V lost 6 bases and J 4 bases, leaving 21 bases between the germline ends. The V gene's germline CDR1 is SNHLY and CDR2 FYNNEI. This CDR3 region has 16 residues. CDR3 bases: TGTGCCAGCAGACGGGACGGGGTCGGAAGTAGCTATGGCTACACCTTC. Protein: CASRRDGVGSSYGYTF.

The J gene is TRBJ2-7, the V gene TRBV10-3; D might be TRBD1 (6 bases). Per the germline V gene, CDR1 is ENHRY and CDR2 is SYGVKD. The CDR3 covers 12 residues. The V end was cut by 10 bases, the J end by 1 base, with 11 bases between. CDR3: CATRGQSYEQYF. The CDR3 nucleotides read TGTGCCACCAGGGGACAATCCTACGAGCAGTACTTC.

The sample holds a few counts of this clonotype. This chain uses TRBV2 with TRBJ1-2; 7 nucleotides match TRBD1. The CDR3 runs 14 residues. CDR1 is SNHLY and CDR2 is FYNNEI in the germline V gene. The V segment lost 6 bases and the J segment 4 bases; nucleotides outside the gene matches: 8. This CDR3 is CASRVDRNFYGYTF. DNA of the CDR3: TGTGCCAGCAGGGTGGACAGGAATTTCTATGGCTACACCTTC.

Many counts were recorded for this clonotype. The CDR3 sequence: CASSALDRATEAFF. CDR3 DNA: TGTGCCAGCAGTGCCCTAGACAGGGCCACTGAAGCTTTCTTT. The chain is built from TRBV28 and TRBJ1-1; TRBD1 matches at 7 bases. In germline, CDR1 is MDHEN, CDR2 SYDVKM. The CDR3 is 14 amino acids. With V trimmed by 5 bases and J by 4 bases, 7 bases remained unmatched.

The rearrangement joins TRBV10-3 to TRBJ2-5; tentatively, D is TRBD1 or TRBD2 (5 bases each). The V end lost 1 base, the J end lost 5 bases, and 20 bases lay between the germline ends. Looked up from germline, CDR1 is ENHRY and CDR2 is SYGVKD. This CDR3 has 17 amino acids. The CDR3 loop is CAISEFGTDPPEETQYF. The CDR3 coding sequence is TGTGCCATCAGTGAGTTCGGGACGGATCCCCCCGAGGAGACCCAGTACTTC.

Comments on this clonotype: This may be a read error, as it is one base from a much larger clone. Without the conserved terminal phenylalanine or tryptophan, this CDR3 likely stems from a read error. In DNA form, the CDR3 reads TGTGCCAGCAGGTGGGGGGTGGGTCTGAACACTGAAGCTTTCTCT. Protein: CASRWGVGLNTEAFS. V gene TRBV28 combines with J gene TRBJ1-1; D is possibly TRBD1 (5 bases). Trimming removed 6 bases at V and 0 bases at J, with 14 bases between. Germline V gene data show CDR1 as MDHEN and CDR2 as SYDVKM. This CDR3 contains 15 residues.

This clonotype occurred a few times. The DNA for the CDR3 is TGCGCCAGCAGCGGGTCAGGGGGCGCGAGGGAAAAACTGTTTTTT. Translated, it gives CASSGSGGAREKLFF. J is TRBJ1-4 and V is TRBV5-1, with 8 bases aligning to TRBD1. The ends lost 4 bases at V and 8 bases at J; junction bases unmatched: 10. From germline, CDR1 is SGHRS and CDR2 YFSETQ. CDR3 length: 15 residues.

This clonotype was recorded many times. The genes are TRBV6-5 and TRBJ1-5; the D is unclear. Germline CDR1 MNHEY, CDR2 SVGAGI. The V end lost 2 bases, the J end lost 0 bases, and 5 bases lay between the germline ends. The CDR3 is 14 amino acids. CDR3 in DNA: TGTGCCAGCAGTTACGTCGGTAGCAATCAGCCCCAGCATTTT. Its protein product is CASSYVGSNQPQHF.

The rearrangement joins TRBV9 to TRBJ1-2; D unclear. The V and J ends lost 0 bases and 10 bases respectively, with 16 bases between them. Germline lookup yields CDR1 SGDLS and CDR2 YYNGEE. This CDR3 contains 14 residues. The CDR3 sequence: CASSVAPGRKDYTF. The CDR3 DNA sequence: TGTGCCAGCAGCGTAGCTCCCGGACGTAAGGACTACACCTTC.

The chain recombines TRBV25-1 with TRBJ2-1; 12 nucleotides line up with TRBD2. J was trimmed by 15 bases and V by 5 bases; bases with no gene match: 11. CDR1 and CDR2 (germline): MGHDK, SYGVNS. This CDR3 spans 14 amino acids. CDR3 region: CASSRTSGIIGLFF. CDR3 coding DNA: TGTGCCAGCAGTCGGACTAGCGGGATTATAGGATTGTTCTTC.

This clonotype came up a few times. The CDR3 reads CASSVLRDRGGYTF. CDR3 coding DNA: TGTGCCAGCAGCGTCCTCCGGGACAGAGGCGGCTACACCTTC. The chain uses TRBV11-2 and TRBJ1-2; TRBD1 matches 7 bases. The length of the CDR3 is 14 residues. Germline lookup yields CDR1 SGHAT and CDR2 FQNNGV. V shed 5 bases, J shed 8 bases, and the junction held 11 bases outside the gene matches.